This T cell receptor (beta chain) emerged from a study of cytomegalovirus exposure and HLA in healthy donors. The study's findings and limits: In vitro checks showed that three CMV-associated chains really do target CMV antigens. One later analysis, an examination of the 90 to 150 validation repertoires, found that first-cohort TCR clusters tended to co-occur in them.

The V and J ends lost 0 bases and 3 bases, in that order; junction bases with no gene match: 6. The CDR3 loop spans 16 amino acids. Germline CDR1 SGHNT, CDR2 YYREEE (reference sequence). The repertoire was sequenced with immunoSEQ multiplex PCR; TCRdb's copy has only in-frame clones and lacks some. The repertoire holds 110,000 or so clones, with 85% to 90% as singletons. About this clone itself: Its antigen is not identified.

Specimen: PBMCs. This TCR came from a woman aged 30 to 39 in good health and CMV-seronegative. V and J are TRBV5-4 and TRBJ2-7, with 10 bases lining up with TRBD1. The CDR3 here is CASSLATGTGVYEQYF. In DNA form, the CDR3 reads TGTGCCAGCAGCTTGGCAACCGGGACAGGGGTCTACGAGCAGTACTTC.